What follows describes a single T cell receptor (beta chain). This entry belongs to a study of CD8 T cells in Susac syndrome. Random hexamers served to reverse transcribe roughly 0.45 to 1 ug RNA. The CDR3 of TCR beta was amplified by immunoSEQ multiplex PCR across 54 Vbeta and 13 Jbeta. TCRdb itself ran the immunoSEQ multiplex PCR reads through MiXCR, one entry per CDR3 protein. The sample comprises 100,000 to 150,000 distinct CDR3 sequences, more than 80% of which are singletons, and approximately 0.29% rests with the top ten. There are 13 residues in the CDR3. CDR1 DFQATT and CDR2 SNEGSKA come from the germline V gene (reference sequence). V dropped 5 bases and J dropped 4; count of bases not matched to a gene: 4.

The sample taken for sequencing was CD8+ T cells from PBMCs. This sequence originates from a human donor with multiple sclerosis. The genes are TRBV20-1 and TRBJ1-2; 10 bases fit TRBD1. CDR3 sequence (DNA): TGCAGTGCTCATGGGACAGGGGCCTATGGCTACACCTTC. This encodes CSAHGTGAYGYTF.